These 26 T cell receptor beta chains were all obtained from the same sample, sequenced in a study of blood T cell repertoires in COVID-19. Method: immunoSEQ multiplex PCR; TCRdb's copy keeps in-frame clones and lacks some. This table holds tens of thousands of clones, over 70% found once. Specimen: peripheral blood. The receptor source for this set is a man between 50 and 59 years old with active or convalescent COVID-19.

The chain links TRBV7-8 to TRBJ1-1; the match to TRBD1 covers 9 bases. In germline, CDR1 is SGHVS, CDR2 FQNEAQ. The V and J ends lost 5 bases and 0 bases, in that order; junction bases with no gene match: 13. The CDR3 covers 18 residues. Here the CDR3 reads CASSRDLQGATVNTEAFF. CDR3 nucleotides: TGTGCCAGCAGCCGAGACCTACAGGGGGCGACGGTGAACACTGAAGCTTTCTTT. The whole variable domain, remainder taken from reference TRBV7-8 and TRBJ1-1, is GAGVSQSPRYKVAKRGQDVALRCDPISGHVSLFWYQQALGQGPEFLTYFQNEAQLDKSGLPSDRFFAERPEGSVSTLKIQRTQQEDSAVYLCASSRDLQGATVNTEAFFGQGTRLTVV.

This chain connects TRBV5-1 to TRBJ1-4, with D perhaps TRBD1 (6 bases). The CDR3 length is 18 residues. The germline CDR1 and CDR2 sequences are SGHRS and YFSETQ. The V end was cut by 0 bases, the J end by 7 bases, with 22 bases between. The CDR3 sequence is CASSLAELYVGTSEKLFF. The CDR3 DNA reads as TGCGCCAGCAGCTTGGCCGAACTATATGTGGGGACATCTGAAAAACTGTTTTTT.

A few counts support this clone. The chain carries TRBV11-2 and TRBJ2-7; 10 nucleotides align to TRBD2. CDR3 length: 15 amino acids. Germline V gives CDR1 SGHAT, CDR2 FQNNGV. V lost 5 bases and J lost 4; bases outside the gene matches: 8. The CDR3 coding sequence is TGTGCCAGCAGCCGGACTAGCGGACTGGGATACGAGCAGTACTTC. Encoded protein: CASSRTSGLGYEQYF.

This clone was seen more than once but under ten times. The chain has TRBV3-1 (or the pseudogene TRBV3-2) and TRBJ1-2, with D possibly matching TRBD1 (5 bases). V dropped 0 bases and J dropped 3 bases, with 23 bases sitting between them. Germline V CDR1 and CDR2: LGHDT, YNNKEL (reference sequence). CDR3 length: 19 amino acids. This CDR3 is CASSQEAGQVGSRYYGYTF. The DNA for the CDR3 is TGTGCCAGCAGCCAAGAGGCGGGGCAGGTGGGATCAAGATACTATGGCTACACCTTC.

CDR3 sequence reads: CASSLRETQYF. For the CDR3, the DNA is TGTGCCAGCAGCCTGCGCGAGACCCAGTACTTC. The rearrangement links TRBV3-1 (or the pseudogene TRBV3-2) to TRBJ2-5; the D is unclear. Germline V lookup: CDR1 LGHDT, CDR2 YNNKEL (reference sequence). This CDR3 contains 11 residues. The V end lost 4 bases, the J end lost 5 bases, and 5 bases lay between the germline ends.

The chain is built from TRBV6-5 and TRBJ2-5; TRBD1 matches at 11 bases. The CDR3 extends over 15 amino acids. The germline V gene encodes CDR1 MNHEY and CDR2 SVGAGI. The ends lost 7 bases at V and 4 bases at J; junction bases unmatched: 8. The CDR3 coding sequence is TGTGCCAGCACTCTAGGACAGGGGGCGGGAGAGACCCAGTACTTC. It yields the protein CASTLGQGAGETQYF.

The J gene is TRBJ1-1, the V gene TRBV9, with D hard to call. CDR3 length: 14 amino acids. Per the germline V gene, CDR1 is SGDLS and CDR2 is YYNGEE. The ends were cut back, 4 bases at V and 5 bases at J, with 15 bases in the middle. In nucleotides, the CDR3 is TGTGCCAGCAGCCTCCTTTATTCGGGTACTGAAGCTTTCTTT. Amino acid sequence: CASSLLYSGTEAFF.

This chain uses TRBV29-1 with TRBJ2-7, with 10 bases aligning to TRBD1. The CDR3 has 12 residues. The ends lost 6 bases at V and 5 bases at J; junction bases unmatched: 4. Germline-derived CDR1 and CDR2 are SQVTM and ANQGSEA. The CDR3 is CSVDRGPNEQYF. The DNA of the CDR3 is TGCAGCGTCGACAGGGGGCCTAACGAGCAGTACTTC.

This clone appeared a few times. V gene TRBV6-6 combines with J gene TRBJ1-1; 7 nucleotides agree with TRBD1. V shed 0 bases and J 5 bases; nucleotides not matched to a gene: 3. The CDR3 is made up of 14 amino acids. From germline, CDR1 is MNHNY and CDR2 SVGAGI (reference sequence). The CDR3 bases are TGTGCCAGCAGTTACTCGGGACAGAGTACTGAAGCTTTCTTT. Its translation is CASSYSGQSTEAFF.

The chain recombines TRBV4-3 with TRBJ1-3, with D hard to call. Germline CDR1 and CDR2: LGHNA and YSLEER. The CDR3 runs to 14 residues. The V end lost 0 bases, the J end lost 7 bases, and 10 bases lay between the germline ends. CDR3 residues: CASSQETGRNTIYF. The DNA of the CDR3 is TGCGCCAGCAGCCAAGAGACGGGTCGGAACACCATATATTTT.

The rearrangement uses TRBV7-6 and TRBJ2-2; TRBD1 aligns across 8 bases. The CDR3 is made up of 15 amino acids. The ends lost 6 bases at V and 4 bases at J; junction bases unmatched: 7. The V gene's germline CDR1 is SGHVS and CDR2 FNYEAQ. This CDR3 reads CASRSTGAGTGELFF. CDR3 bases: TGTGCCAGCAGATCGACAGGGGCAGGCACCGGGGAGCTGTTTTTT.

The chain employs TRBV6-2 or TRBV6-3 and TRBJ2-5; D not resolved. Between the trimmed V and J ends, which lost 6 bases and 1 base, there was a span of 18 bases. The CDR3 loop spans 16 amino acids. Germline V gives CDR1 MNHEY, CDR2 SVGEGT. The CDR3 sequence: CASSSGWRGLQETQYF. In DNA, the CDR3 is TGTGCCAGCAGCTCCGGGTGGCGAGGTCTCCAAGAGACCCAGTACTTC.

This clone occurred once. The chain couples TRBV2 to TRBJ1-3; D is perhaps TRBD1 (5 bases). CDR3 length: 13 residues. The germline V gene encodes CDR1 SNHLY and CDR2 FYNNEI. Trimming took 8 bases from V and 9 from J, leaving 17 bases between them. CDR3 sequence: CASSDLRQGTIYF. The CDR3 nucleotides read TGTGCCAGCTCCGACTTGAGGCAGGGCACCATATATTTT.

This clone was seen ten or more times. The chain links TRBV6-5 to TRBJ2-7; D remains unclear. This CDR3 contains 15 residues. Germline V CDR1 and CDR2: MNHEY, SVGAGI. V was trimmed by 0 bases and J by 2 bases, leaving 11 bases between them. CDR3 coding DNA: TGTGCCAGCAGTTACTCGACACAGCCAACCTACGAGCAGTACTTC. Its protein is CASSYSTQPTYEQYF.

This sequence joins TRBV11-2 and TRBJ2-6; D is unclear. Germline CDR1 SGHAT, CDR2 FQNNGV. V gave up 1 base and J gave up 3 bases, with 13 bases separating them. The CDR3 sequence is 17 residues long. The CDR3 DNA follows: TGTGCCAGCAGCTTAGGGGCCTCTGGATTTGGGGCCAACGTCCTGACTTTC. It translates to CASSLGASGFGANVLTF. Drawing the rest from reference TRBV11-2 and TRBJ2-6, the complete variable domain is EAGVAQSPRYKIIEKRQSVAFWCNPISGHATLYWYQQILGQGPKLLIQFQNNGVVDDSQLPKDRFSAERLKGVDSTLKIQPAKLEDSAVYLCASSLGASGFGANVLTFGAGSRLTVL.

The V call is TRBV5-1, the J call TRBJ1-6; D might be TRBD1 (5 bases). This CDR3 has 15 residues. Between the trimmed V and J ends, which lost 0 bases and 8 bases, there was a span of 12 bases. Germline CDR1 SGHRS, CDR2 YFSETQ. Here the CDR3 reads CASSLAGAGDSPLHF. The CDR3 DNA sequence: TGCGCCAGCAGCTTGGCTGGGGCTGGGGATTCACCCCTCCACTTT. Together with reference TRBV5-1 and TRBJ1-6, the CDR3 gives the full variable domain: KAGVTQTPRYLIKTRGQQVTLSCSPISGHRSVSWYQQTPGQGLQFLFEYFSETQRNKGNFPGRFSGRQFSNSRSEMNVSTLELGDSALYLCASSLAGAGDSPLHFGNGTRLTVT.

The chain recombines TRBV9 with TRBJ2-5, with 10 bases fitting TRBD1. V trimming: 3 bases; J trimming: 4 bases; junction bases outside the gene matches: 9. The germline CDR1 and CDR2 sequences are SGDLS and YYNGEE. The CDR3 has 16 amino acids. CDR3 sequence: CASSGDRGRGLETQYF. Here the CDR3 DNA reads TGTGCCAGCAGCGGCGACAGGGGGCGAGGATTAGAGACCCAGTACTTC.

The V gene is TRBV24-1, the J gene TRBJ2-1, with a tentative D call TRBD2 (6 bases). The CDR3 runs 10 residues. The ends were cut back, 8 bases at V and 11 bases at J, with 9 bases in the middle. The V gene's germline CDR1 is KGHDR and CDR2 SFDVKD. The CDR3: CATIAGKQFF. The CDR3 DNA is TGTGCCACCATCGCGGGGAAGCAGTTCTTC.

This chain uses TRBV2 with TRBJ2-3, with D maybe TRBD1 (5 bases). CDR1 SNHLY and CDR2 FYNNEI come from the germline V gene. The CDR3 sequence is 12 residues long. V lost 8 bases to trimming and J lost 6 bases, with 12 bases between them. The CDR3 region is CASGQGMDTQYF. CDR3 bases: TGTGCCAGCGGGCAGGGTATGGATACGCAGTATTTT. Full variable domain (missing parts from reference TRBV2 and TRBJ2-3): EPEVTQTPSHQVTQMGQEVILRCVPISNHLYFYWYRQILGQKVEFLVSFYNNEISEKSEIFDDQFSVERPDGSNFTLKIRSTKLEDSAMYFCASGQGMDTQYFGPGTRLTVL.

The chain recombines TRBV6-5 with TRBJ1-5, with D perhaps TRBD1 (6 bases). The germline V gene encodes CDR1 MNHEY and CDR2 SVGAGI. This CDR3 comprises 14 residues. The V gene lost 5 bases and the J gene lost 0 bases, with 8 bases spanning the gap. The CDR3 sequence is CASSQGISNQPQHF. The DNA of the CDR3 is TGTGCCAGCAGTCAGGGGATTAGCAATCAGCCCCAGCATTTT.

Regarding this clone: At one end, the junction sequence differs from germline, possibly due to a read error. The rearrangement joins TRBV7-9 to TRBJ2-2, with a tentative D call TRBD1 (5 bases). This CDR3 is built from 9 residues. Germline loops: CDR1 SEHNR, CDR2 FQNEAQ (reference sequence). The CDR3 DNA follows: TGCGCAGGGTCCGGGGAGCTGTTTTTT. Translation gives CAGSGELFF.

This rearrangement joins TRBV9 to TRBJ2-2, with 8 bases aligning to TRBD1. CDR1 is SGDLS, CDR2 YYNGEE, per germline. The CDR3 sequence is 17 residues long. The V segment lost 4 bases and the J segment 0 bases; nucleotides outside the gene matches: 8. Written as DNA, the CDR3 is TGTGCCAGCAGCCCCTGGGACAGGCTCGCGAACACCGGGGAGCTGTTTTTT. It codes for CASSPWDRLANTGELFF. Variable domain in full (rest from reference TRBV9 and TRBJ2-2): DSGVTQTPKHLITATGQRVTLRCSPRSGDLSVYWYQQSLDQGLQFLIQYYNGEERAKGNILERFSAQQFPDLHSELNLSSLELGDSALYFCASSPWDRLANTGELFFGEGSRLTVL.

This clone has just a few counts. CDR3 loop: CASKLASGGGTEAFF. CDR3 coding DNA: TGTGCCAGTAAATTGGCTTCGGGGGGCGGCACTGAAGCTTTCTTT. The gene calls are TRBV19 and TRBJ1-1; tentatively, D is TRBD1 (6 bases). CDR1 is LNHDA, CDR2 SQIVND, per germline (reference sequence). V was shortened by 7 bases and J by 4 bases, with 19 bases between the two germline ends. CDR3 size: 15 residues.

This sequence joins TRBV24-1 and TRBJ2-5; 8 bases are shared with TRBD1. V shed 7 bases and J 5 bases; nucleotides not matched to a gene: 5. The germline CDR1 and CDR2 sequences are KGHDR and SFDVKD. CDR3 length: 13 amino acids. CDR3 in amino acids: CATSQGAYETQYF. As DNA, the CDR3 is TGTGCCACCAGCCAGGGGGCGTATGAGACCCAGTACTTC.

The chain combines TRBV4-1 with TRBJ2-2, with D maybe TRBD1 (5 bases). The CDR3 runs to 15 residues. CDR1 is MGHRA and CDR2 is YSYEKL in the germline V gene. The germline V and J ends were trimmed by 4 bases and 4 bases, with 13 bases remaining between them. The CDR3: CASSLQAEGTGELFF. CDR3 DNA sequence: TGCGCCAGCAGCCTACAGGCCGAAGGCACCGGGGAGCTGTTTTTT.

The chain employs TRBV4-2 and TRBJ2-6; the match to TRBD2 covers 8 bases. Per the germline V gene, CDR1 is LGHNA and CDR2 is YNFKEQ. There are 13 residues in the CDR3. V shed 11 bases, J shed 2 bases, and the junction held 2 bases outside the gene matches. CDR3 bases: TGTGCCGCGGGAGGCGCTGGGGCCAACGTCCTGACTTTC. This encodes CAAGGAGANVLTF.